This TCR beta chain was found in a study of CD8 T cells in Susac syndrome. CDR3 length: 14 residues. V shed 4 bases, J shed 8 bases, and the junction held 9 bases outside the gene matches. CDR1 is GTSNPN and CDR2 is SVGIG in the germline V gene (reference sequence). Random hexamers were used to reverse transcribe the RNA input (about 0.45 to 1 ug). Amplification of TCR beta CDR3 spanned 54 Vbeta and 13 Jbeta via immunoSEQ multiplex PCR. Using its own MiXCR run on the immunoSEQ multiplex PCR reads, TCRdb lists one record per CDR3 protein. The sample has about 150,000 distinct CDR3 sequences, 95% seen once; the top ten hold 0.13% to 0.15%.

This chain links TRBV30 with TRBJ2-1, with 9 nucleotides matching TRBD1. The sequenced material came from CD8+ T cells from PBMCs. The sequence derives from a human donor with multiple sclerosis. CDR3 protein: CAWIIGQGYHEQFF. In DNA, the CDR3 is TGTGCCTGGATAATTGGACAGGGGTATCATGAGCAGTTCTTC.